A selection of T cell receptor beta chains follows, all from one sample in a study of cytomegalovirus exposure and HLA in healthy donors. TCRdb's table, derived via immunoSEQ multiplex PCR, lists solely in-frame clones and lacks some. The data show 110,000 to 150,000 clones, less than 90% seen once. The sample consisted of PBMCs. Receptor source: a boy between 2 and 10 years old in good health and CMV-seronegative. Both conserved end residues are part of each CDR3. A D gene is named only where the DNA matches it firmly. Clone size is stated in some rows and not others, as once, few, many or a class when expanded.

d_gene: TRBD2; j_gene: TRBJ2-1; v_gene: TRBV5-1; abundance: NA; CDR3nt: TGCGCCAGCAGCTTCATGGCTAGCGGGCCGTACAATGAGCAGTTCTTC; CDR3aa: CASSFMASGPYNEQFF
d_gene: NA; j_gene: TRBJ2-1; v_gene: TRBV7-3; abundance: NA; CDR3nt: TGTGCCAGCAGGTACGATAGCTCCTACAATGAGCAGTTCTTC; CDR3aa: CASRYDSSYNEQFF
d_gene: TRBD2; j_gene: TRBJ2-7; v_gene: TRBV7-8; abundance: few; CDR3nt: TGTGCCAGCAGCGTCCCGGGACTAGTGAGCGAGCAGTACTTC; CDR3aa: CASSVPGLVSEQYF
d_gene: NA; j_gene: TRBJ2-2; v_gene: TRBV28; abundance: once; CDR3nt: TGTGCCAGCAGTCAGGACTGGAGTACTGGCGGGGAGCTGTTTTTT; CDR3aa: CASSQDWSTGGELFF
d_gene: NA; j_gene: TRBJ2-7; v_gene: TRBV5-1; abundance: NA; CDR3nt: TGCGCCAGCAGCGACGGGACCTACGAGCAGTACTTC; CDR3aa: CASSDGTYEQYF
d_gene: TRBD1; j_gene: TRBJ1-5; v_gene: TRBV19; abundance: NA; CDR3nt: TGTGCCAGTAGTATAACGGGACAGGCAGGACCCAATCAGCCCCAGCATTTT; CDR3aa: CASSITGQAGPNQPQHF
d_gene: NA; j_gene: TRBJ1-3; v_gene: TRBV9; abundance: NA; CDR3nt: TGTGCCAGCAGCGAGCAGGGGAAGCGCACCATATATTTT; CDR3aa: CASSEQGKRTIYF
d_gene: NA; j_gene: TRBJ2-5; v_gene: TRBV5-4; abundance: NA; CDR3nt: TGTGCCAGCAGCTCCCGACGGCGGGAGACCCAGTACTTC; CDR3aa: CASSSRRRETQYF
d_gene: NA; j_gene: TRBJ1-5; v_gene: TRBV6-5; abundance: NA; CDR3nt: TGTGCCAGCAGAGCCACAGGTAGCAATCAGCCCCAGCATTTT; CDR3aa: CASRATGSNQPQHF
d_gene: TRBD2; j_gene: TRBJ2-2; v_gene: TRBV7-3; abundance: NA; CDR3nt: TGTGCCAGCAGCTTATTTCTTGGGCTAGCGGGGGAACGAAAGAGAGCCGGGGAGCTGTTTTTT; CDR3aa: CASSLFLGLAGERKRAGELFF
d_gene: NA; j_gene: TRBJ2-2; v_gene: TRBV7-2; abundance: NA; CDR3nt: TGTGCCAGCAGCTTACAGGGTTACGGGGAGCTGTTTTTT; CDR3aa: CASSLQGYGELFF
d_gene: NA; j_gene: TRBJ1-5; v_gene: TRBV19; abundance: NA; CDR3nt: TGTGCCAGTAGTCCCTTCCCGGGGATGGATCAGCCCCAGCATTTT; CDR3aa: CASSPFPGMDQPQHF
d_gene: NA; j_gene: TRBJ1-1; v_gene: TRBV25-1; abundance: NA; CDR3nt: TGTGCCAGCAGTGTCCTTCAGGGGTCACACACTGAAGCTTTCTTT; CDR3aa: CASSVLQGSHTEAFF
d_gene: NA; j_gene: TRBJ2-7; v_gene: TRBV28; abundance: NA; CDR3nt: TGTGCCAGCAGTCTAGGGGGATCAAGATACGAGCAGTACTTC; CDR3aa: CASSLGGSRYEQYF
d_gene: TRBD1; j_gene: TRBJ2-1; v_gene: TRBV9; abundance: once; CDR3nt: TGTGCCAGCAGCGTAGCCGGGGACAGCTCCTACAATGAGCAGTTCTTC; CDR3aa: CASSVAGDSSYNEQFF
d_gene: TRBD2; j_gene: TRBJ2-7; v_gene: TRBV5-1; abundance: NA; CDR3nt: TGCGCCAGCAGCTTGGAGGCTAGCGGGGGGTTGTACGAGCAGTACTTC; CDR3aa: CASSLEASGGLYEQYF